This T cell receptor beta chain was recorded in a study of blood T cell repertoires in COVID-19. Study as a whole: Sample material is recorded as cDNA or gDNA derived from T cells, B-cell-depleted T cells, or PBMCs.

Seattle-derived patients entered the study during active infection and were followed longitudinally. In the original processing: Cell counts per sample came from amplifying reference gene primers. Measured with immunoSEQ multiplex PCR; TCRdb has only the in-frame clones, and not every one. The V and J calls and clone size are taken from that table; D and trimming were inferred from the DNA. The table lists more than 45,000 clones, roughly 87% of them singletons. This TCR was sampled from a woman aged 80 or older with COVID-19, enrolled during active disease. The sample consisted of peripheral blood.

DNA of the CDR3: TGTGCCATCAGTAGGACAGGGGGCTCAAGCCAGCCAGATACGCAGTATTTT. Protein product: CAISRTGGSSQPDTQYF. The chain is built from TRBV10-3 and TRBJ2-3, with 11 bases aligning to TRBD1. The J segment lost 4 bases and the V segment lost 5 bases, leaving 11 bases of the junction unmatched. Germline V gene data show CDR1 as ENHRY and CDR2 as SYGVKD. This CDR3 has 17 residues.